The 4 T cell receptor beta chains in this list originate from one sample, sequenced in a study of identical twins. From the 5' RACE reads, TCRdb called clonotypes with MiXCR, one entry per CDR3 protein. The profile shows around 280,000 distinct CDR3 sequences, under 9% of them singletons. These data also featured in a second study, about yellow fever vaccine responses in identical twins.

Sequenced: memory (CD45RO+) T cells sorted from blood. Receptors were obtained from a young woman in good health.

The rearrangement links TRBV12-3 or TRBV12-4 to TRBJ1-6; a possible D gene is TRBD1 (6 bases). CDR3 length: 14 amino acids. V shed 7 bases and J shed 7 bases, with 14 bases lying between them. The CDR3 is CASTLTGPNSPLHF. The CDR3 DNA sequence: TGTGCCAGCACCCTGACAGGCCCAAATTCACCCCTCCACTTT.

In its sample, this clonotype was seen a few times. This chain uses TRBV15 with TRBJ2-5; possible D gene TRBD1, 7 bases. The V gene's germline CDR1 is LNHNV and CDR2 YYDKDF (reference sequence). Trimming left V 3 bases short and J 2 bases short, with 10 bases between. CDR3 length: 14 residues. The CDR3 reads CATSRGGQQETQYF. The CDR3, as DNA: TGTGCCACCAGCAGGGGGGGACAGCAAGAGACCCAGTACTTC.

This clonotype appeared many times. The V gene is TRBV12-3 or TRBV12-4, the J gene TRBJ2-7; 11 bases match TRBD2. Trimming removed 2 bases from V and 4 bases from J; junction bases left unmatched: 4. This CDR3 contains 15 residues. The CDR3 DNA reads TGTGCCAGCAGTTTAATTTCTAGCGGGAGGTACGAGCAGTACTTC. This codes for CASSLISSGRYEQYF.

The chain joins TRBV10-3 to TRBJ2-1, with 8 bases that match TRBD2. CDR1 and CDR2 from the germline V gene are ENHRY and SYGVKD. After removal of 10 bases from V and 7 bases from J, the junction contained 9 bases not matched to a gene. CDR3 size: 13 residues. DNA of the CDR3: TGTGCCACCCTGGGTAGCGGGGTAAATGAGCAGTTCTTC. Protein product: CATLGSGVNEQFF.